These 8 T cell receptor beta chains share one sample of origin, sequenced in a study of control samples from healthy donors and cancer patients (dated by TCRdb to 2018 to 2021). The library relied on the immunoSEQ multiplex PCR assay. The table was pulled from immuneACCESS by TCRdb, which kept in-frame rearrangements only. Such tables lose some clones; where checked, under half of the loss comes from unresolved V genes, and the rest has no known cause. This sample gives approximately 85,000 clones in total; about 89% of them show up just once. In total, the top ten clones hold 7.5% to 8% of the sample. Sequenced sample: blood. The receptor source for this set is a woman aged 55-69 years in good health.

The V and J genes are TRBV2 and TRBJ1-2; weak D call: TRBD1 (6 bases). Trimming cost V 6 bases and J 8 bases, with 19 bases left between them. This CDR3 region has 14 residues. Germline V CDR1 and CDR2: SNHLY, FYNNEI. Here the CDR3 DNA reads TGTGCCAGCAGAGAAAATGCGGGACAATCGGGCTACACCTTC. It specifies CASRENAGQSGYTF.

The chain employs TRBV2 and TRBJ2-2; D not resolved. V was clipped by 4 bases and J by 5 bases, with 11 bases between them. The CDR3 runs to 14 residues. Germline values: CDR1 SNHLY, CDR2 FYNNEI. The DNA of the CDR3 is TGTGCCAGCAGTGCTAGGGCCGCAACCGGGGAGCTGTTTTTT. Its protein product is CASSARAATGELFF.

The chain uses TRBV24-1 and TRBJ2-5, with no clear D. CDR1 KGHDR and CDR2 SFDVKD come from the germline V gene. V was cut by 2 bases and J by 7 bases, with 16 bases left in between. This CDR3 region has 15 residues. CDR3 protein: CATSDSGEDPGTQYF. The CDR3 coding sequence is TGTGCCACCAGTGATTCTGGGGAAGATCCAGGGACCCAGTACTTC.

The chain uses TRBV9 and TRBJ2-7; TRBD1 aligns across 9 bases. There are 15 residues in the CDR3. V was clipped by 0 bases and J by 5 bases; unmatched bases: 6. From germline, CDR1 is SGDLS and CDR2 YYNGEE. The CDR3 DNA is TGTGCCAGCAGCGTAGTAGGGACAGGGAAAGACGAGCAGTACTTC. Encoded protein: CASSVVGTGKDEQYF.

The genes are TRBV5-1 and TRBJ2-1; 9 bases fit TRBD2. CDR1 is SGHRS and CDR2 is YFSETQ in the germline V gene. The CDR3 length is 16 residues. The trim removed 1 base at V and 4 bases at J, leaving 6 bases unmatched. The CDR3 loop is CASSLLREGFYNEQFF. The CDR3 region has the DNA TGCGCCAGCAGCTTGTTGCGGGAGGGTTTTTACAATGAGCAGTTCTTC.

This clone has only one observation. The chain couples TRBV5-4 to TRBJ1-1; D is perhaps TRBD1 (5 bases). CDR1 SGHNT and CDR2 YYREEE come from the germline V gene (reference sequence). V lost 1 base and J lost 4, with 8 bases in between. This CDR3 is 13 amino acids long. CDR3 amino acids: CASSLLGGTEAFF. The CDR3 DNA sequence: TGTGCCAGCAGCTTGTTGGGGGGCACTGAAGCTTTCTTT. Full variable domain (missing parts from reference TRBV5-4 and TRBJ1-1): ETGVTQSPTHLIKTRGQQVTLRCSSQSGHNTVSWYQQALGQGPQFIFQYYREEENGRGNFPPRFSGLQFPNYSSELNVNALELDDSALYLCASSLLGGTEAFFGQGTRLTVV.

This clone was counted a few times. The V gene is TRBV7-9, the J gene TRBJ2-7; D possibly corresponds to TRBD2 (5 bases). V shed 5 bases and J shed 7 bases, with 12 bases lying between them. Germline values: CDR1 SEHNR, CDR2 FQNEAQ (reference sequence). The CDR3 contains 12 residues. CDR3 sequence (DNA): TGTGCCAGCAGCCCCATTCGGGGTGAGCAGTACTTC. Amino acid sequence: CASSPIRGEQYF. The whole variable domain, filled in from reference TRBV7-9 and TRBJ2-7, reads DTGVSQNPRHKITKRGQNVTFRCDPISEHNRLYWYRQTLGQGPEFLTYFQNEAQLEKSRLLSDRFSAERPKGSFSTLEIQRTEQGDSAMYLCASSPIRGEQYFGPGTRLTVT.

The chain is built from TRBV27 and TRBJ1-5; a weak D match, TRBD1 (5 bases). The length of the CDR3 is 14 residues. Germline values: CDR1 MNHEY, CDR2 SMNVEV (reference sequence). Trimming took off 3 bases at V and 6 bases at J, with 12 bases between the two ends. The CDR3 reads CASSFGQGFQPQHF. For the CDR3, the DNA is TGTGCCAGCAGTTTCGGGCAGGGCTTTCAGCCCCAGCATTTT.